The T cell receptor (beta chain) described here comes from a study of blood T cell repertoires in COVID-19. Study overall: T cells, B-cell-depleted T cells, or PBMCs provided the cDNA or gDNA that served as material.

Profiled with immunoSEQ multiplex PCR; TCRdb holds only in-frame clones, not every one. The data hold about 52,000 clones, with roughly nine tenths observed a single time. The TCR sequence derives from a human donor with active COVID-19. The donor label of this sample is uncertain. Sequencing was carried out using peripheral blood.

This CDR3 is CASSLDSSGNTIYF. The CDR3, as DNA: TGTGCCAGCTCACTGGACAGTTCTGGAAACACCATATATTTT. V usage is TRBV18 and J usage is TRBJ1-3, with D possibly TRBD1 on 6 matching bases. The germline V gene encodes CDR1 KGHSH and CDR2 LQKENI. This CDR3 region has 14 residues. Trimming cost V 4 bases and J 1 base, with 8 bases left between them. Combining the CDR3 with reference TRBV18 and TRBJ1-3 gives the whole variable domain NAGVMQNPRHLVRRRGQEARLRCSPMKGHSHVYWYRQLPEEGLKFMVYLQKENIIDESGMPKERFSAEFPKEGPSILRIQQVVRGDSAAYFCASSLDSSGNTIYFGEGSWLTVV.